This TCR beta chain appears in the sequencing data of a study of T cell clonality in common variable immunodeficiency. CVID and control samples used equivalent genomic DNA input. TCRdb's copy holds only in-frame clones and misses some; the assay was immunoSEQ multiplex PCR. The table lists about 47,000 clones, with no singletons. This clone appeared many times. The read halts 3 residues ahead of the CDR3 end, with the missing end drawn from the germline J gene. Blood samples were heparinized, about 4.5 to 8 ml per donor. The trim removed 0 bases at V and 7 bases at J, leaving 12 bases unmatched. This CDR3 has 16 residues. The V gene's germline CDR1 is SGHNT and CDR2 YYREEE (reference sequence).

J is TRBJ1-1 and V is TRBV5-4, with 7 positions matching TRBD1. The TCR originated in a person aged 18-70 years in good health. Sequenced sample: peripheral blood mononuclear cells. The CDR3 DNA, read in part, is TGTGCCAGCAGCTTGGCCCCTACAGGGGTGGGGGATGAA. This encodes CASSLAPTGVGDE. The entire CDR3 is CASSLAPTGVGDEAFF.